These 14 T cell receptor beta chains originate from one sample sequenced in a study of OX40 agonist ivuxolimab in advanced cancers. Sequenced by immunoSEQ multiplex PCR; TCRdb stores in-frame clones only, minus some. Seen here are 90,000 to 150,000 clones, more than 80% observed once, and the top ten hold 0.55% to 0.7%. The material was CD4+ or CD8+ T cells sorted from blood, obtained in a trial of the OX40 agonist ivuxolimab. The receptors were gathered from an adult with an advanced solid tumor such as melanoma, head and neck, liver or kidney cancer.

This clone appeared once. Here the CDR3 DNA reads TGTGCCAGCAGCCCCAGGTTGGACACTGAAGCTTTCTTT. Its protein product is CASSPRLDTEAFF. The chain carries TRBV14 and TRBJ1-1; D remains ambiguous. The ends were cut back, 4 bases at V and 3 bases at J, with 9 bases in the middle. There are 13 residues in the CDR3. Germline V gives CDR1 SGHDN, CDR2 FVKESK.

V gene TRBV7-6 combines with J gene TRBJ1-3; D gene ambiguous. There are 15 residues in the CDR3. From germline, CDR1 is SGHVS and CDR2 FNYEAQ. The V gene lost 4 bases and the J gene lost 0 bases, with 10 bases spanning the gap. CDR3 in DNA: TGTGCCAGCAGCTACTTGGGAAGCTCTGGAAACACCATATATTTT. Translation gives CASSYLGSSGNTIYF.

This clone has just one count. This chain links TRBV7-9 with TRBJ1-2; no clear D gene. The germline CDR1 and CDR2 sequences are SEHNR and FQNEAQ (reference sequence). The CDR3 length is 13 residues. V gave up 1 base and J gave up 4 bases, with 7 bases separating them. The DNA of the CDR3 is TGTGCCAGCAGCTTAGACACATCCTATGGCTACACCTTC. Residues: CASSLDTSYGYTF.

This clone was found once. The V and J genes are TRBV6-5 and TRBJ1-2; possible D gene TRBD1, 5 bases. CDR3 length: 14 amino acids. The ends were cut back, 0 bases at V and 5 bases at J, with 10 bases in the middle. Germline lookup yields CDR1 MNHEY and CDR2 SVGAGI. The CDR3 DNA reads as TGTGCCAGCAGTTACTCAGGGACGGCGTATGGCTACACCTTC. Amino acid sequence: CASSYSGTAYGYTF.

This chain joins TRBV19 and TRBJ1-5; D gene ambiguous. Per germline, CDR1 LNHDA and CDR2 SQIVND (reference sequence). The CDR3 is 15 residues long. V was pared by 1 base and J by 6 bases, with 13 bases between. The CDR3 DNA follows: TGTGCCAGTAGTATAGCCCTGATAGCCGGTCAGCCCCAGCATTTT. Translated: CASSIALIAGQPQHF.

This chain links TRBV6-5 with TRBJ1-1; 9 bases are shared with TRBD1. The CDR3 extends over 13 amino acids. V was clipped by 5 bases and J by 11 bases; unmatched bases: 9. The germline V gene encodes CDR1 MNHEY and CDR2 SVGAGI. The CDR3 loop is CASSLRDRVGAFF. CDR3 nucleotides: TGTGCCAGCAGTCTACGGGACAGGGTCGGCGCTTTCTTT.

Points on this clone: At one boundary the junction diverges from the germline segment, which might be a read error. In DNA, the CDR3 is TGCGCCAGTAGTGCGTCAGGGAACACTGAAGCTTTCTTT. Translating it yields CASSASGNTEAFF. The chain is built from TRBV10-2 and TRBJ1-1; unclear D gene. The CDR3 is 13 amino acids. CDR1 and CDR2 from the germline V gene are WSHSY and SAAADI.

V usage is TRBV28 and J usage is TRBJ1-1; D ambiguous. V lost 6 bases, J lost 4 bases, and 12 bases lay in between. Germline V gives CDR1 MDHEN, CDR2 SYDVKM. This CDR3 region has 13 residues. CDR3 loop: CASRVEGGTEAFF. The DNA for the CDR3 is TGTGCCAGCAGGGTGGAGGGAGGCACTGAAGCTTTCTTT.

This chain connects TRBV28 to TRBJ2-1, with 7 bases identical to TRBD1. The CDR3 covers 14 residues. The V segment lost 6 bases and the J segment 0 bases; nucleotides outside the gene matches: 2. CDR1 and CDR2 from the germline V gene are MDHEN and SYDVKM. The CDR3 here is CASRPGGSYNEQFF. In nucleotides, the CDR3 is TGTGCCAGCAGACCAGGGGGCTCCTACAATGAGCAGTTCTTC.

The V gene is TRBV7-2, the J gene TRBJ2-1, with TRBD2 matching 8 bases. Per the germline V gene, CDR1 is SGHTA and CDR2 is FQGNSA. The CDR3 totals 15 residues. J was trimmed by 13 bases and V by 4 bases; bases with no gene match: 15. CDR3 DNA: TGTGCCAGCAGCTCCACCCGCGGGCTAGCGGGCTTACAGTTCTTC. Translating gives CASSSTRGLAGLQFF.

The rearrangement links TRBV19 to TRBJ1-2; TRBD1 is a possible D gene (5 bases). The germline V gene encodes CDR1 LNHDA and CDR2 SQIVND (reference sequence). Trimming stripped 0 bases from V and 4 bases from J, with 9 bases between. There are 14 residues in the CDR3. The CDR3 nucleotides read TGTGCCAGTAGTATAGACAGGGAAAGCTATGGCTACACCTTC. This gives the protein CASSIDRESYGYTF.

This clone was counted a few times. The CDR3 DNA is TGTGCCAGCAGCCCCTCGGTAGATGAGCAGTTCTTC. Protein product: CASSPSVDEQFF. The V and J genes are TRBV7-8 and TRBJ2-1, with unresolved D. Trimming shortened V by 5 bases and J by 8 bases, and 10 bases separated the two germline ends. Germline assignment: CDR1 SGHVS and CDR2 FQNEAQ. CDR3 size: 12 residues.

This chain links TRBV30 with TRBJ2-1, with no clear D. Germline CDR1 GTSNPN, CDR2 SVGIG (reference sequence). This CDR3 is built from 12 residues. The ends were cut back, 0 bases at V and 6 bases at J, with 6 bases in the middle. The CDR3 nucleotides are TGTGCCTGGAGTGTAGCTGGCAATGAGCAGTTCTTC. Protein product: CAWSVAGNEQFF.

The chain joins TRBV4-1 to TRBJ2-7; perhaps TRBD1 as D (6 bases). The V end lost 4 bases, the J end lost 0 bases, and 13 bases lay between the germline ends. Looked up from germline, CDR1 is MGHRA and CDR2 is YSYEKL. CDR3 length equals 15 residues. As DNA, the CDR3 is TGCGCCAGCAGCCGTCAAAACAGGGCCTCCTACGAGCAGTACTTC. It encodes CASSRQNRASYEQYF.